The clone carrying this T cell receptor (beta chain) was picked up one time. Relative to the germline gene, one junction end is altered; a read error may explain this. Germline-derived CDR1 and CDR2 are SQVTM and ANQGSEA. The CDR3 extends over 15 amino acids. Template material for amplifying TCR beta CDR3 regions consisted of RNA transcripts. Initially, a first-round RT-PCR of the TCR CDR3 employed the HTBI primer set. A single record per CDR3 protein comes from TCRdb applying MiXCR to the multiplex PCR reads. The sample lists hundreds of thousands of distinct CDR3 sequences; just over 35% were seen once. This record belongs to a study of T cells in Graves' hyperthyroidism and ophthalmopathy. Looking at the study overall: Peripheral blood was acquired at first diagnosis, ahead of any therapy whatsoever.

Uncontrolled infections, other autoimmune diseases, pregnancy or lactation led to exclusion of patients. The chain couples TRBV29-1 to TRBJ2-7; 10 bases are shared with TRBD1. The TCR originated in a woman in her forties with Graves' hyperthyroidism. The sample consisted of blood. CDR3 region: CSVEGGQGLGNEKFF. As DNA, the CDR3 is TGCAGCGTTGAAGGGGGACAGGGGCTCGGGAATGAGAAGTTCTTC.